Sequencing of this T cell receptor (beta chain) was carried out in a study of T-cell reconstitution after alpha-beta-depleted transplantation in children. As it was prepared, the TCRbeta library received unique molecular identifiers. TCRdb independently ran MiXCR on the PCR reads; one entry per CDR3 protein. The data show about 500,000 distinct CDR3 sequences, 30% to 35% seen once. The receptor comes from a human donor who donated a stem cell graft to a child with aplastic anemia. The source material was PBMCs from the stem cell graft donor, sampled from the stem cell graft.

The CDR3 loop is CASRWEGMMNTGELFF. Written as DNA, the CDR3 is TGTGCCAGCAGGTGGGAGGGCATGATGAACACCGGGGAGCTGTTTTTT. The rearrangement links TRBV6-6 to TRBJ2-2, with 7 bases aligning to TRBD2. This CDR3 comprises 16 residues. J gave up 1 base and V 6 bases, and 8 bases lay outside the gene matches. Germline V lookup: CDR1 MNHNY, CDR2 SVGAGI (reference sequence).